Given below is one T cell receptor beta chain in context. The data stem from a study of T cells in tuberculosis. Sequencing used immunoSEQ multiplex PCR; TCRdb keeps in-frame clones, though not all of them. Found here are roughly 19,000 clones, approximately 90% of them singletons; the top ten hold about 15%. Sequenced material: PBMCs. The clonotype was recovered from a donor aged 10-30 years with latent tuberculosis or without tuberculosis infection.

The CDR3 DNA reads as TGTGCCAGCAGCATCGGACAGGGTGGGCGAGAGACCCAGTACTTC. Amino acid sequence: CASSIGQGGRETQYF. The rearrangement joins TRBV7-3 to TRBJ2-5, with 8 positions matching TRBD1. Trimming cost V 5 bases and J 4 bases; bases outside gene matches: 9. Germline loops: CDR1 SGHTA, CDR2 FQGTGA. The CDR3 totals 15 residues.